This T cell receptor beta chain came from a study of blood T cell repertoires in COVID-19. Study as a whole: Sources were T cells, B-cell-depleted T cells, or PBMCs; the material itself was cDNA or gDNA.

Study processing details: Reference gene primer amplification in the assay estimated nucleated cell counts. Assay used: immunoSEQ multiplex PCR; TCRdb lists only in-frame clones, some missing. V, J and clone size are those of that table, while D and trimming were read from the DNA. In the table there are approximately 31,000 clones, about 89% of which are singletons. Germline loops: CDR1 GTSNPN, CDR2 SVGIG (reference sequence). The CDR3 is 14 amino acids. The V gene lost 3 bases and the J gene lost 4 bases, with 15 bases spanning the gap. The source material was peripheral blood. J is TRBJ1-2 and V is TRBV30; D remains unclear. This TCR was sampled from a man between 65 and 85 years old with active COVID-19. This CDR3 is CAWRASGFRYGYTF. The CDR3 region has the DNA TGTGCCTGGAGAGCCTCGGGATTCCGCTATGGCTACACCTTC.